This paragraph reports one T cell receptor (beta chain). Its specific antigen is unknown. No base-level quality is on record; no much larger clone is a single base apart. The germline V gene encodes CDR1 SGHTA and CDR2 FQGNSA. V has 1 base trimmed and J has 6 bases trimmed; junction bases matching no gene number 7. The CDR3 numbers 16 residues from cysteine through phenylalanine. Kept here is only the CDR3 DNA, which spans 48 bases and is read in frame from base 1. To prepare the library, the immunoSEQ multiplex PCR assay was applied. TCR beta CDR3 sequencing was performed on DNA from the cultured, isolated CD4+ T cells. In the original analysis: Non-productive TCR sequences were removed and reads were trimmed to the CDR3 region, keeping CDR3s of at least 7 amino acids. The MANAFEST web app was used to identify antigen-specific clonotypes by comparing expansion in peptide wells with expansion in reference cultures. To count as positive, a clone had to show expansion at FDR<0.05 compared with the reference and with all other wells, an odds ratio above 5, and a frequency above 0.1% in two replicate wells. Cross-reactive clonotypes were defined as significantly expanded in SARS-CoV-2 spike wells and in at least one common cold coronavirus spike condition. Levenshtein distance calculated with the stringdist R package was used to assess CDR3 similarity, and unrooted trees were constructed with ape in R 3.6.1. In TCRdb, the immuneACCESS table is reduced to in-frame sequences with V and J assigned. These tables do not hold every clone; where another copy was compared, an unresolved V gene accounts for under half, and the others remain unexplained. The V and J calls and the clone size are those of that table, but D and trimming were determined from the DNA. A total of 26,000 or so clones appear in this sample, around 70% of them only once. The ten largest clones represent about 10% of the sample.

The record originates from a study of vaccination effects on CD4 cells after COVID-19 (dated by TCRdb to about 2022). For context, the study as a whole: Each participant received two doses of an mRNA SARS-CoV-2 vaccine, either BNT162b2 or mRNA-1273. The full study included 10 to 11 COVID-19 convalescent patients and several SARS-CoV-2-naive healthy vaccine recipients. The Oncomine TCR Beta short-read assay on an Illumina iSeq 100 was used to sequence cultures from other donors in the study. SARS-CoV-2 spike-specific CD4+ TCR repertoires from before and after mRNA vaccination were compared in COVID-19 convalescent patients and in infection-naive vaccine recipients.

To identify antigen-specific CD4+ T cell clonotypes by their expansion, the ViraFEST assay first stimulated PBMC with viral peptide pools and then applied TCR sequencing. After more than 9 days of culture, CD4+ T cells were isolated with the EasySep CD4+ T cell isolation kit. Healthy vaccine recipients had no prior SARS-CoV-2 infection, confirmed by negative nucleocapsid antibodies before and after vaccination. Each well held two million PBMC cultured in IMDM containing roughly 5% human AB serum, about 10 IU/ml IL-2 and gentamicin, along with roughly 10 ug/ml peptides. Half of the culture medium was replaced with fresh IL-2-containing medium on days 3 and 7. Each peptide stimulation condition was cultured in triplicate wells unless otherwise noted. Using Ficoll-Paque Plus gradient centrifugation, PBMC were separated from whole blood and then either used fresh or cryopreserved at -140C. The overlapping peptide pools covered the spike proteins of SARS-CoV-2 and of the common cold coronaviruses HCoV-NL63, HCoV-OC43 and HCoV-229E. The QIAamp micro DNA kit was used to extract genomic DNA from the cultured CD4+ T cells.

The full study reports these points: The study was limited by a small number of convalescent patients and lacked early post-infection timepoints. Both infection-induced and vaccine-induced clones contracted markedly at late post-vaccination timepoints, which is consistent with waning T cell responses. Among healthy vaccine recipients, nearly all vaccine-induced clones were SARS-CoV-2 mono-reactive, and only 1 of 255 was cross-reactive with common cold coronaviruses.

Recombination joined TRBV7-2 with TRBJ2-1; 9 bases in between match TRBD2. This clonotype originated in a human donor who received a COVID-19 vaccine. The sequencing here drew on CD4+ T cells from PBMCs cultured with SARS-CoV-2 spike peptides, taken before COVID-19 vaccination. Explained via the paper, the cell subset or site label denotes: SARS-CoV-2 spike overlapping peptide pool stimulation. The encoded CDR3 is CASSLVAGGLGNEQFF. The sequenced DNA is TGTGCCAGCAGCTTAGTGGCGGGAGGGCTTGGCAATGAGCAGTTCTTC.